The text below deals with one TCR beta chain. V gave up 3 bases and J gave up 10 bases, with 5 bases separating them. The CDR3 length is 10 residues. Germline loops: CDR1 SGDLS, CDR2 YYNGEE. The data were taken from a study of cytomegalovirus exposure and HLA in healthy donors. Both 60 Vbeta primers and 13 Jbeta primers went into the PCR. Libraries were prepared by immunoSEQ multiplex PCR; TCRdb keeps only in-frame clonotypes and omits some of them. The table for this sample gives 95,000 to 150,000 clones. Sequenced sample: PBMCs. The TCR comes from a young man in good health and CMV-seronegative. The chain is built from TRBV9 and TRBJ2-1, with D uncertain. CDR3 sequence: CASSGGEQFF. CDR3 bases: TGTGCCAGCAGCGGCGGAGAGCAGTTCTTC.